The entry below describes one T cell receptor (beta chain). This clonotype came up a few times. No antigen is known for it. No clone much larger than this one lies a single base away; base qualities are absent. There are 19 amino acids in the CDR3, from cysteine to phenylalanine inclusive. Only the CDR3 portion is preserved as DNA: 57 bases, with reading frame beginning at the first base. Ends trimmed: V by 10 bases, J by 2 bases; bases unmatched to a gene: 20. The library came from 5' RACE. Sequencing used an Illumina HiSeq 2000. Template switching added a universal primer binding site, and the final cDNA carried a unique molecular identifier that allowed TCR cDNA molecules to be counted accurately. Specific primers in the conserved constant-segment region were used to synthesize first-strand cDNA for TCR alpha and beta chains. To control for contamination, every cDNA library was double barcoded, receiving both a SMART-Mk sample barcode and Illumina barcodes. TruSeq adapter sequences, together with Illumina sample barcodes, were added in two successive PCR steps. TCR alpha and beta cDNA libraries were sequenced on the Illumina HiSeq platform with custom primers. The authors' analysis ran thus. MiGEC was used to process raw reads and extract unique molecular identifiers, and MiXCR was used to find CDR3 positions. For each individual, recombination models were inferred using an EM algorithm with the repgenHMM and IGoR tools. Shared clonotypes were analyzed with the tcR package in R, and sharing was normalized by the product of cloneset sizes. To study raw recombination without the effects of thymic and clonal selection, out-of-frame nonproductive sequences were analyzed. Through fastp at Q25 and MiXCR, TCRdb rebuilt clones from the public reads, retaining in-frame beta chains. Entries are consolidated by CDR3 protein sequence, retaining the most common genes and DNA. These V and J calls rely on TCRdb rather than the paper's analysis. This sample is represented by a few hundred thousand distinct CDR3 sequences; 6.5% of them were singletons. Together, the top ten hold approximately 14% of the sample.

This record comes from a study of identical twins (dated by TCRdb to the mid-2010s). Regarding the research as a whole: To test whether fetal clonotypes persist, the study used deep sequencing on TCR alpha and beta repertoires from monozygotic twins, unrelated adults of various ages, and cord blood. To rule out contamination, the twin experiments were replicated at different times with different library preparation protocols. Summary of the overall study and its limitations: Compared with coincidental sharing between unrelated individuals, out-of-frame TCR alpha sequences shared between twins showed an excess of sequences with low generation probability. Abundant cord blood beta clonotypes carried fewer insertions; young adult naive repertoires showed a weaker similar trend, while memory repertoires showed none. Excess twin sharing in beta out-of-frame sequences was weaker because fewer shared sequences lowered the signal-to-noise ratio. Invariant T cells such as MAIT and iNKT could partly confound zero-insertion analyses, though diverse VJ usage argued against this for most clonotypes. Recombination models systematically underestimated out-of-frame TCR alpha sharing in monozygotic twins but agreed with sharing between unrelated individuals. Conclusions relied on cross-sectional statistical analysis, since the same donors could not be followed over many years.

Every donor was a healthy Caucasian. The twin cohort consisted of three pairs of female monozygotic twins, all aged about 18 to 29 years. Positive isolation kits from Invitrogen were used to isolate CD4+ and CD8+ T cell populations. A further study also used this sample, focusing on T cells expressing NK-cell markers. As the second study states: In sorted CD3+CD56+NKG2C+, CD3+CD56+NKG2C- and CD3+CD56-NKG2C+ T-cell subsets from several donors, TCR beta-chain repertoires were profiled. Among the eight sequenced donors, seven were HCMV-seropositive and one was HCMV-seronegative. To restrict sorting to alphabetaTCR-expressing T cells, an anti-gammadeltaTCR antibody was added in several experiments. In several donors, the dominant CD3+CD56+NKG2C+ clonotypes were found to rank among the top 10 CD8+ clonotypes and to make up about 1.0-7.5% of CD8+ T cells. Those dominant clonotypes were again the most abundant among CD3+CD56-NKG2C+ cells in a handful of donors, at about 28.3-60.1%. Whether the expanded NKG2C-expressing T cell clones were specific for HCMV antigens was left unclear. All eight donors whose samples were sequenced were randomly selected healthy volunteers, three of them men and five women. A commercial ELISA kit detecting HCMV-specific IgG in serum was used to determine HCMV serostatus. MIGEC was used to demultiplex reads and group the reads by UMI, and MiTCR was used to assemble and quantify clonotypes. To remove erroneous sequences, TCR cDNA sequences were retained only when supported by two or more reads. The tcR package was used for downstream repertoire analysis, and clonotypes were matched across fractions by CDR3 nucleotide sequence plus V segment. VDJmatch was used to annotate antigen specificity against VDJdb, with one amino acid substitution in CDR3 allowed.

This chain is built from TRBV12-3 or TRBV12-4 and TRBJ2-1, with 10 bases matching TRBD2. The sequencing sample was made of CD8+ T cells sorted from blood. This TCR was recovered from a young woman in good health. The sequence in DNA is TGTGCCACAAGAGGGGAGCTAGCGGGGGACACAATAACCTACAATGAGCAGTTCTTC. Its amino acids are CATRGELAGDTITYNEQFF.